The 20 T cell receptor beta chains below all came from one sample that was sequenced in a study of cytomegalovirus exposure and HLA in healthy donors. The PCR ran on 60 Vbeta and 13 Jbeta primers. Here immunoSEQ multiplex PCR was the method, and the copy in TCRdb shows in-frame clones only, minus some. The data contain roughly 100,000 clones, approximately 78% of them singletons. The sample consisted of PBMCs. All receptors come from a woman between 40 and 50 years old in good health and CMV-seronegative.

The rearrangement links TRBV7-2 to TRBJ1-1, with unresolved D. Deletions cut 4 bases from V and 2 bases from J, with 8 bases between. Germline values: CDR1 SGHTA, CDR2 FQGNSA. CDR3 length: 13 amino acids. The CDR3 DNA is TGTGCCAGCAGCTCGGACTCAAACACTGAAGCTTTCTTT. Translated, it gives CASSSDSNTEAFF.

The chain couples TRBV18 to TRBJ1-2; the D gene is possibly TRBD1 (5 bases). The CDR3 has 13 amino acids. CDR1 and CDR2 (germline): KGHSH, LQKENI. V lost 3 bases to trimming and J lost 10 bases, with 15 bases between them. In DNA form, the CDR3 reads TGTGCCAGCTCACCTCACGTCGACAGTCCCTACACCTTC. Translation gives CASSPHVDSPYTF.

This clone occurred once. The chain couples TRBV6-1 to TRBJ2-7; 12 bases agree with TRBD2. This CDR3 spans 15 amino acids. Germline loops: CDR1 MNHNS, CDR2 SASEGT. Germline trimming cut 7 bases from V and 6 bases from J; bases unmatched to any gene: 10. Here the CDR3 reads CASNFITSGRREQYF. The CDR3 nucleotides read TGTGCCAGCAACTTTATCACTAGCGGGAGGCGCGAGCAGTACTTC.

This chain joins TRBV25-1 and TRBJ1-1; 7 bases fit TRBD1. The V and J ends lost 3 bases and 5 bases, in that order; junction bases with no gene match: 3. CDR3 length: 13 residues. Germline-derived CDR1 and CDR2 are MGHDK and SYGVNS. The CDR3 DNA reads as TGTGCCAGCAGTGAGACAGGGAGGACTGAAGCTTTCTTT. It specifies CASSETGRTEAFF.

The chain carries TRBV5-6 and TRBJ1-1, with D hard to call. V lost 3 bases to trimming and J lost 11 bases, with 14 bases between them. The CDR3 spans 12 residues. The germline V gene encodes CDR1 SGHDT and CDR2 YYEEEE. CDR3 protein: CASSYEANGAFF. The DNA for the CDR3 is TGTGCCAGCAGCTACGAGGCAAATGGGGCTTTCTTT.

DNA for the CDR3: TGTGCCAGCAGTTCCTCCGGGACAGGGGTTCAGCCCCAGCATTTT. Its protein is CASSSSGTGVQPQHF. V is TRBV28 and J is TRBJ1-5, with TRBD1 matching over 10 bases. Germline CDR1 is MDHEN and CDR2 is SYDVKM. The CDR3 consists of 15 residues. With V trimmed by 4 bases and J by 6 bases, 6 bases remained unmatched. The whole variable domain, filled in from reference TRBV28 and TRBJ1-5, reads DVKVTQSSRYLVKRTGEKVFLECVQDMDHENMFWYRQDPGLGLRLIYFSYDVKMKEKGDIPEGYSVSREKKERFSLILESASTNQTSMYLCASSSSGTGVQPQHFGDGTRLSIL.

The genes are TRBV7-6 and TRBJ2-5; tentatively, D is TRBD2 (5 bases). CDR3 length equals 11 residues. The V end was cut by 2 bases, the J end by 7 bases, with 5 bases between. Looked up from germline, CDR1 is SGHVS and CDR2 is FNYEAQ. The CDR3 loop is CASSLRGTQYF. CDR3 bases: TGTGCCAGCAGCTTACGGGGGACCCAGTACTTC. The whole variable domain, remainder taken from reference TRBV7-6 and TRBJ2-5, is GAGVSQSPRYKVTKRGQDVALRCDPISGHVSLYWYRQALGQGPEFLTYFNYEAQQDKSGLPNDRFSAERPEGSISTLTIQRTEQRDSAMYRCASSLRGTQYFGPGTRLLVL.

V and J are TRBV9 and TRBJ2-2, with D possibly TRBD2 on 7 matching bases. Per the germline V gene, CDR1 is SGDLS and CDR2 is YYNGEE. This CDR3 spans 16 amino acids. The V and J ends lost 6 bases and 5 bases respectively, with 20 bases between them. CDR3: CASTPRGGAETGELFF. CDR3 DNA sequence: TGTGCCAGCACCCCTCGAGGGGGGGCGGAAACCGGGGAGCTGTTTTTT.

This rearrangement joins TRBV10-1 to TRBJ2-1; the D gene is possibly TRBD2 (6 bases). V was trimmed by 6 bases and J by 6 bases, leaving 24 bases between them. The CDR3 extends over 17 amino acids. Germline-derived CDR1 and CDR2 are WNHNN and SYGVQD (reference sequence). CDR3 coding DNA: TGCGCCAGCAGAGGAAGTAGGGGACTCGCCCCTGTCAATGAGCAGTTCTTC. This encodes CASRGSRGLAPVNEQFF.

V and J are TRBV7-2 and TRBJ2-7; a possible D gene is TRBD2 (5 bases). V gave up 4 bases and J gave up 6 bases, with 13 bases separating them. CDR3 length: 13 amino acids. Germline CDR1 and CDR2: SGHTA and FQGNSA. DNA of the CDR3: TGTGCCAGCAGCTCCGGACCGAGCGGCGAGCAGTACTTC. It specifies CASSSGPSGEQYF. Filled out from reference TRBV7-2 and TRBJ2-7, the complete variable domain reads GAGVSQSPSNKVTEKGKDVELRCDPISGHTALYWYRQSLGQGLEFLIYFQGNSAPDKSGLPSDRFSAERTGGSVSTLTIQRTQQEDSAVYLCASSSGPSGEQYFGPGTRLTVT.

In regard to this clone: Other DNA sequences of this sample code for an identical CDR3. This rearrangement joins TRBV5-1 to TRBJ1-2; D might be TRBD1 (6 bases). The CDR3 sequence is 14 residues long. The V and J ends lost 4 bases and 1 base respectively, with 11 bases between them. CDR1 and CDR2 from the germline V gene are SGHRS and YFSETQ. CDR3 bases: TGCGCCAGCAGCCTAACACAGGGTAACTATGGCTACACCTTC. This gives the protein CASSLTQGNYGYTF.

This sequence joins TRBV28 and TRBJ2-7; 8 bases fit TRBD1. V lost 6 bases, J lost 6 bases, and 7 bases stayed unmatched. Per the germline V gene, CDR1 is MDHEN and CDR2 is SYDVKM. The CDR3 is made up of 13 amino acids. CDR3 sequence (DNA): TGTGCCAGCAGGACGTCAGGGGGCGTCGAGCAGTACTTC. It specifies CASRTSGGVEQYF.

The gene calls are TRBV13 and TRBJ2-2; D not certain. V was clipped by 4 bases and J by 0 bases, with 6 bases between them. The CDR3 spans 14 residues. The germline gives CDR1 PRHDT, CDR2 FYEKMQ (reference sequence). The CDR3 DNA is TGTGCCAGCAGCTATGTTACGAACACCGGGGAGCTGTTTTTT. As protein: CASSYVTNTGELFF.

V gene TRBV9 combines with J gene TRBJ2-5, with a weak D call TRBD1 (6 bases). CDR3 size: 15 residues. V lost 2 bases and J 4 bases, leaving 15 bases between the germline ends. Germline lookup yields CDR1 SGDLS and CDR2 YYNGEE. DNA for the CDR3: TGTGCCAGCAGCGTGAGACAGGTTTGGGGAGAGACCCAGTACTTC. Amino acids: CASSVRQVWGETQYF.

The chain uses TRBV19 and TRBJ2-2, with TRBD1 matching over 7 bases. The trim removed 4 bases at V and 1 base at J, leaving 0 bases unmatched. The CDR3 totals 14 residues. Germline V gene data show CDR1 as LNHDA and CDR2 as SQIVND (reference sequence). The CDR3 DNA is TGTGCCAGTAGTAGACAGGGGAACACCGGGGAGCTGTTTTTT. Its protein product is CASSRQGNTGELFF.

V and J are TRBV5-1 and TRBJ1-5; D possibly corresponds to TRBD1 (5 bases). The CDR3 loop spans 15 amino acids. Trimming took 0 bases from V and 3 from J, leaving 10 bases between them. Germline values: CDR1 SGHRS, CDR2 YFSETQ. The CDR3 region is CASSLGGQHNQPQHF. In DNA form, the CDR3 reads TGCGCCAGCAGCTTGGGGGGCCAGCACAATCAGCCCCAGCATTTT. Filled out from reference TRBV5-1 and TRBJ1-5, the complete variable domain reads KAGVTQTPRYLIKTRGQQVTLSCSPISGHRSVSWYQQTPGQGLQFLFEYFSETQRNKGNFPGRFSGRQFSNSRSEMNVSTLELGDSALYLCASSLGGQHNQPQHFGDGTRLSIL.

This chain uses TRBV19 with TRBJ1-1; 10 bases line up with TRBD1. CDR1 and CDR2 (germline): LNHDA, SQIVND (reference sequence). This CDR3 is built from 22 residues. V shed 3 bases and J 3 bases; nucleotides not matched to a gene: 25. CDR3 protein: CASSMWVADRGYAGPLYTEAFF. Written as DNA, the CDR3 is TGTGCCAGTAGTATGTGGGTCGCGGACAGGGGGTACGCTGGCCCTCTCTACACTGAAGCTTTCTTT.

V and J are TRBV29-1 and TRBJ2-2, with a weak D call TRBD2 (6 bases). Trimming shortened V by 6 bases and J by 3 bases, and 17 bases separated the two germline ends. This CDR3 spans 15 amino acids. Germline CDR1 SQVTM, CDR2 ANQGSEA. The CDR3 spells CSVVMAGSHTGELFF. CDR3 coding DNA: TGCAGCGTCGTCATGGCGGGATCACACACCGGGGAGCTGTTTTTT.

The chain employs TRBV7-9 and TRBJ2-7; 7 nucleotides align to TRBD2. Germline V gene lookup returns CDR1 SEHNR and CDR2 FQNEAQ (reference sequence). Unmatched junction bases numbered 2, after V lost 1 base and J lost 2 bases. There are 14 residues in the CDR3. CDR3 sequence (DNA): TGTGCCAGCAGCTTAGGGACTAGGCCCTACGAGCAGTACTTC. This gives the protein CASSLGTRPYEQYF.

CDR3 protein: CASSQHQGLAGVSGANVLTF. The CDR3 nucleotides are TGTGCCAGCAGCCAACACCAGGGACTAGCGGGAGTGTCTGGGGCCAACGTCCTGACTTTC. This chain uses TRBV7-6 with TRBJ2-6; TRBD2 aligns across 14 bases. This CDR3 has 20 amino acids. CDR1 is SGHVS and CDR2 is FNYEAQ in the germline V gene. V shed 5 bases and J 1 base; nucleotides not matched to a gene: 10.